This TCR beta chain was sequenced during a study of blood T cell repertoires in COVID-19. Methods used by the authors: The authors estimated nucleated cell counts from reference gene primer amplification. Assay used: immunoSEQ multiplex PCR; TCRdb lists only in-frame clones, some missing. For V, J and clone size, that table is used; D and trimming come from the DNA. The table has 180,000 or so clones, around 83% seen once. The CDR3 has 17 residues. Germline V gene sequence: CDR1 SGHVS, CDR2 FQNEAQ. The V end lost 2 bases, the J end lost 8 bases, and 21 bases lay between the germline ends. The TCR comes from a woman of 80 years or more in a cohort sampled during active or convalescent COVID-19. Input material: peripheral blood. The chain joins TRBV7-8 to TRBJ1-4; D might be TRBD1 (6 bases). The CDR3 here is CASSLKRVGTLREKLFF. As DNA, the CDR3 is TGTGCCAGCAGCTTAAAACGCGTCGGGACACTTAGGGAAAAACTGTTTTTT.